These T cell receptor beta chains were read from a single sample in a study of T cells in Graves' hyperthyroidism and ophthalmopathy. TCRdb used MiXCR to reprocess the multiplex PCR reads, holding one entry per CDR3 protein. The table includes 300,000 to 350,000 distinct CDR3 sequences, roughly 21% detected once. The specimen sequenced was blood. The receptors shown here come from a woman in her 50s with Graves' hyperthyroidism. Each CDR3 is given with its conserved first and last residue. Each record gives: D gene, V gene, J gene, clone size, CDR3 protein, CDR3 DNA. D genes are given only for firm matches. A row's size may be missing; if present it is once, few, many or a size class.

D: TRBD1
V: TRBV12-3/TRBV12-4
J: TRBJ2-7
size: NA
CDR3: CAIRDPGQDLNYEQYF
DNA: TGTGCCATCAGAGACCCGGGACAGGATTTAAACTACGAGCAGTACTTC

D: TRBD2
V: TRBV24-1
J: TRBJ2-1
size: few
CDR3: CATGDGLAGLSSYNEQFF
DNA: TGTGCCACAGGGGACGGACTAGCGGGGTTGAGCTCCTACAATGAGCAGTTCTTC

D: NA
V: TRBV5-1
J: TRBJ2-1
size: many
CDR3: CASSPVGSSYNEQFF
DNA: TGCGCCAGCAGCCCCGTTGGGAGCTCCTACAATGAGCAGTTCTTC

D: NA
V: TRBV5-1
J: TRBJ2-6
size: NA
CDR3: CASSRTFRSGANVLTF
DNA: TGCGCCAGCAGCCGGACCTTTCGCTCTGGGGCCAACGTCCTGACTTTC

D: NA
V: TRBV28
J: TRBJ2-3
size: NA
CDR3: CASSWGSSFEITDTQYF
DNA: TGTGCCAGCAGTTGGGGGTCAAGCTTCGAAATCACAGATACGCAGTATTTT

D: NA
V: TRBV13
J: TRBJ1-1
size: few
CDR3: CASSPRDKNTEAFF
DNA: TGTGCCAGCAGCCCCCGGGACAAGAACACTGAAGCTTTCTTT

D: NA
V: TRBV9
J: TRBJ1-1
size: NA
CDR3: CASSPLGGGGTEAFF
DNA: TGTGCCAGCAGTCCCCTCGGGGGAGGCGGCACTGAAGCTTTCTTT

D: NA
V: TRBV4-1
J: TRBJ2-7
size: few
CDR3: CASSQEGRRRSYEQYF
DNA: TGCGCCAGCAGCCAAGAAGGCCGAAGGCGGTCCTACGAGCAGTACTTC

D: NA
V: TRBV18
J: TRBJ1-2
size: few
CDR3: CASSPNKGLMDGYTF
DNA: TGTGCCAGCTCACCAAATAAGGGGTTGATGGATGGCTACACCTTC

D: NA
V: TRBV30
J: TRBJ2-7
size: few
CDR3: CAWSVQNYEQYF
DNA: TGTGCCTGGAGTGTACAGAACTACGAGCAGTACTTC

D: TRBD2
V: TRBV28
J: TRBJ2-7
size: few
CDR3: CASSLGLAGAYEQYF
DNA: TGTGCCAGCAGTTTGGGGCTAGCGGGAGCCTACGAGCAGTACTTC

D: NA
V: TRBV9
J: TRBJ1-2
size: NA
CDR3: CASSVDVRIHYGYTF
DNA: TGTGCCAGCAGCGTAGACGTGCGCATCCACTATGGCTACACCTTC

D: NA
V: TRBV28
J: TRBJ1-2
size: NA
CDR3: CASSSQFGYTF
DNA: TGTGCCAGCAGTTCCCAATTTGGCTACACCTTC

D: NA
V: TRBV28
J: TRBJ1-5
size: many
CDR3: CATRDTNQPQHF
DNA: TGTGCCACTCGGGACACTAATCAGCCCCAGCATTTT

D: NA
V: TRBV7-2
J: TRBJ1-6
size: NA
CDR3: CASSAGTMSSPLHF
DNA: TGTGCCAGCAGCGCCGGGACAATGTCTTCACCCCTCCACTTT

D: TRBD1
V: TRBV6-1
J: TRBJ1-1
size: many
CDR3: CASRRQGSNTEAFF
DNA: TGTGCCAGCAGGCGACAGGGCTCGAACACTGAAGCTTTCTTT

D: NA
V: TRBV12-3/TRBV12-4
J: TRBJ2-5
size: many
CDR3: CASSLFRGETQYF
DNA: TGTGCCAGCAGTTTATTCCGCGGGGAGACCCAGTACTTC

D: TRBD2
V: TRBV6-1
J: TRBJ2-1
size: few
CDR3: CASSEAWRGANEQFF
DNA: TGTGCCAGCAGTGAAGCTTGGCGGGGGGCTAATGAGCAGTTCTTC

D: TRBD2
V: TRBV4-2
J: TRBJ2-1
size: many
CDR3: CASSRATSGSPEQFF
DNA: TGTGCCAGCAGCCGAGCGACTAGCGGGAGTCCCGAGCAGTTCTTC

D: NA
V: TRBV7-9
J: TRBJ2-3
size: NA
CDR3: CAQMGHPETDTQYF
DNA: TGTGCACAGATGGGACACCCCGAGACAGATACGCAGTATTTT

D: TRBD2
V: TRBV13
J: TRBJ2-3
size: many
CDR3: CASSLAGGKGNTQYF
DNA: TGTGCCAGCAGCTTAGCGGGGGGTAAAGGAAATACGCAGTATTTT

D: NA
V: TRBV18
J: TRBJ1-2
size: many
CDR3: CASSPGQSNYGYTF
DNA: TGTGCCAGCTCACCCGGACAGTCTAACTATGGCTACACCTTC

D: NA
V: TRBV28
J: TRBJ2-1
size: NA
CDR3: CASSLRRGRSEQFF
DNA: TGTGCCAGCAGTTTAAGGCGAGGAAGGAGTGAGCAGTTCTTC

D: NA
V: TRBV27
J: TRBJ2-1
size: many
CDR3: CASSSYQWAGLNEQFF
DNA: TGTGCCAGCAGTTCCTACCAATGGGCAGGGCTCAATGAGCAGTTCTTC

D: NA
V: TRBV12-3/TRBV12-4
J: TRBJ1-2
size: many
CDR3: CASTDVEGGGYTF
DNA: TGTGCCAGCACCGATGTCGAGGGGGGTGGCTACACCTTC

D: NA
V: TRBV30
J: TRBJ2-5
size: many
CDR3: CAWSVIGGGTQYF
DNA: TGTGCCTGGAGTGTAATCGGGGGAGGGACCCAGTACTTC

D: TRBD2
V: TRBV2
J: TRBJ2-7
size: NA
CDR3: CASRPSGRGHSYEQYF
DNA: TGTGCCAGCCGGCCTAGCGGGAGAGGGCACTCCTACGAGCAGTACTTC

D: NA
V: TRBV7-8
J: TRBJ1-1
size: NA
CDR3: CASSGSGFMNTEAFF
DNA: TGTGCCAGCAGCGGATCAGGGTTCATGAACACTGAAGCTTTCTTT

D: TRBD2
V: TRBV2
J: TRBJ2-3
size: NA
CDR3: CASSLLAGGVADTQYF
DNA: TGTGCCAGCAGTTTGTTAGCGGGGGGGGTGGCAGATACGCAGTATTTT

D: TRBD2
V: TRBV2
J: TRBJ2-5
size: many
CDR3: CASRAGAQTQYF
DNA: TGTGCCAGCAGAGCGGGAGCCCAGACCCAGTACTTC

D: NA
V: TRBV20-1
J: TRBJ2-7
size: many
CDR3: CSARDQGIGEQYF
DNA: TGCAGTGCTAGAGATCAAGGGATCGGCGAGCAGTACTTC

D: NA
V: TRBV5-1
J: TRBJ2-7
size: many
CDR3: CASTPQGLYEQYF
DNA: TGCGCCAGCACCCCCCAGGGCCTCTACGAGCAGTACTTC

D: NA
V: TRBV29-1
J: TRBJ1-1
size: many
CDR3: CSAVTAPNTEAFF
DNA: TGCAGCGCCGTGACAGCCCCGAACACTGAAGCTTTCTTT

D: NA
V: TRBV7-9
J: TRBJ2-7
size: NA
CDR3: CASSPRTMAYEQYF
DNA: TGTGCCAGCAGCCCTCGCACTATGGCCTACGAGCAGTACTTC

D: TRBD2
V: TRBV11-3
J: TRBJ2-3
size: many
CDR3: CASSPRTSGVSTDTQYF
DNA: TGTGCCAGCAGCCCAAGGACTAGCGGGGTTAGCACAGATACGCAGTATTTT

D: TRBD2
V: TRBV10-3
J: TRBJ2-7
size: many
CDR3: CAIAGAGRAYEQYF
DNA: TGTGCCATCGCTGGGGCAGGGAGGGCCTACGAGCAGTACTTC

D: NA
V: TRBV6-1
J: TRBJ1-1
size: NA
CDR3: CASSAGITEAFF
DNA: TGTGCCAGCAGTGCAGGGATCACTGAAGCTTTCTTT

D: NA
V: TRBV20-1
J: TRBJ2-1
size: many
CDR3: CSGTLSNEQFF
DNA: TGCAGCGGGACCTTGAGTAATGAGCAGTTCTTC

D: TRBD1
V: TRBV7-8
J: TRBJ1-5
size: many
CDR3: CASSPRDSPGQPQHF
DNA: TGTGCCAGCAGCCCAAGGGACAGTCCAGGGCAGCCCCAGCATTTT

D: TRBD1
V: TRBV3-1
J: TRBJ1-6
size: many
CDR3: CASSQEAGGGSPLHF
DNA: TGTGCCAGCAGCCAAGAGGCAGGGGGGGGTTCACCCCTCCACTTT

D: NA
V: TRBV5-8
J: TRBJ2-3
size: many
CDR3: CASSPVAYTDTQYF
DNA: TGTGCCAGCAGCCCTGTAGCTTACACAGATACGCAGTATTTT

D: TRBD1
V: TRBV11-3
J: TRBJ2-2
size: many
CDR3: CASSFGGTGVTTGELFF
DNA: TGTGCCAGCAGCTTCGGTGGGACAGGGGTTACCACCGGGGAGCTGTTTTTT

D: NA
V: TRBV12-3/TRBV12-4
J: TRBJ1-6
size: once
CDR3: CASSFLGGSPLHF
DNA: TGTGCCAGCAGTTTTCTAGGGGGATCACCCCTCCACTTT

D: NA
V: TRBV29-1
J: TRBJ2-7
size: few
CDR3: CSVDTGSYVQYF
DNA: TGCAGCGTAGATACAGGGTCCTACGTGCAGTACTTC

D: NA
V: TRBV6-1
J: TRBJ2-7
size: few
CDR3: CASSAGLLNYEQYF
DNA: TGTGCCAGCAGTGCGGGACTCTTAAACTACGAGCAGTACTTC

D: TRBD1
V: TRBV27
J: TRBJ2-6
size: few
CDR3: CASSLFGEQGPGANVLTF
DNA: TGTGCCAGCAGTTTATTCGGGGAACAGGGGCCGGGGGCCAACGTCCTGACTTTC

D: NA
V: TRBV15
J: TRBJ2-7
size: many
CDR3: CATSRGWTSYEQYF
DNA: TGTGCCACCAGCAGGGGGTGGACCTCCTACGAGCAGTACTTC

D: NA
V: TRBV7-3
J: TRBJ1-2
size: NA
CDR3: CASSLTPRGNYGYTF
DNA: TGTGCCAGCAGCTTAACACCTAGGGGTAACTATGGCTACACCTTC

D: TRBD2
V: TRBV2
J: TRBJ2-3
size: few
CDR3: CAGSAKLAGPRTDTQYF
DNA: TGTGCCGGCAGTGCGAAATTAGCGGGACCACGCACAGATACGCAGTATTTT

D: TRBD1
V: TRBV5-1
J: TRBJ1-1
size: many
CDR3: CASSLGDRGAFF
DNA: TGCGCCAGCAGCTTGGGGGACAGGGGAGCTTTCTTT

D: TRBD2
V: TRBV11-2
J: TRBJ2-1
size: many
CDR3: CASSLAGGPFEQFF
DNA: TGTGCCAGCAGCTTAGCGGGAGGGCCCTTTGAGCAGTTCTTC